The 25 T cell receptor beta chains reported below all come from one sample, sequenced in a study of T cell repertoires in cytomegalovirus infection (dated by TCRdb to between 2019 and 2020). The sequencer listed for this sample is Illumina HiSeq 1500. TCRdb reanalyzed the raw reads on its own, using fastp at Q25 for trimming and MiXCR for clone calling, and kept in-frame beta chains. Entries are consolidated by CDR3 protein sequence, retaining the most common genes and DNA. The sample table shows roughly 150,000 distinct CDR3 sequences, and over 15% are seen once. The ten largest make up over 15% of the sample. Input material: CD8+ T cells from PBMCs. The receptors come from a human donor in good health (CMV status not recorded). Some clones in this sample may be carry-over from other donors' samples.

This clonotype came up a few times. At one end the junction does not follow the germline gene, possibly because of a read error. J is TRBJ1-1 and V is TRBV15; D not resolved. The germline V gene has CDR1 LNHNV and CDR2 YYDKDF (reference sequence). This CDR3 is built from 13 residues. The DNA of the CDR3 is TGTGCCATCAGCAATACCCCGAACACTGAAGCTTTCTTT. Its translation: CAISNTPNTEAFF.

The V gene is TRBV4-1, the J gene TRBJ2-1; D not certain. Germline CDR1 is MGHRA and CDR2 is YSYEKL. CDR3 length: 12 amino acids. V was trimmed by 1 base and J by 8 bases, leaving 6 bases between them. Here the CDR3 DNA reads TGCGCCAGCAGCCAAGGGTCGGATGAGCAGTTCTTC. It is translated as CASSQGSDEQFF.

This clonotype was counted between two and nine times. The chain is built from TRBV12-3 or TRBV12-4 and TRBJ2-1, with D tentatively TRBD2 (6 bases). This CDR3 region has 13 residues. V was clipped by 6 bases and J by 9 bases, with 15 bases between them. CDR3 amino acids: CASSLGLLGEQFF. In DNA form, the CDR3 reads TGTGCCAGCAGCCTGGGACTCCTAGGTGAGCAGTTCTTC.

This clonotype was seen ten or more times. The J gene is TRBJ1-2, the V gene TRBV7-9; possible D gene TRBD1, 5 bases. Germline values: CDR1 SEHNR, CDR2 FQNEAQ (reference sequence). The CDR3 spans 16 residues. The V gene lost 5 bases and the J gene lost 4 bases, with 20 bases spanning the gap. The CDR3 sequence is CASSPPVGQEPYGYTF. The CDR3 nucleotides read TGTGCCAGCAGCCCCCCCGTGGGGCAGGAACCCTATGGCTACACCTTC. Supplemented by reference TRBV7-9 and TRBJ1-2, the full variable domain reads DTGVSQNPRHKITKRGQNVTFRCDPISEHNRLYWYRQTLGQGPEFLTYFQNEAQLEKSRLLSDRFSAERPKGSFSTLEIQRTEQGDSAMYLCASSPPVGQEPYGYTFGSGTRLTVV.

This clonotype showed up just a few times. The rearrangement links TRBV7-2 to TRBJ2-5; 8 positions match TRBD2. Germline-derived CDR1 and CDR2 are SGHTA and FQGNSA. The CDR3 sequence is 18 residues long. Trimming at V came to 3 bases and at J to 3 bases, leaving 15 bases not matched to a gene. CDR3 sequence: CASSFFWWTSSGKETQYF. In nucleotides, the CDR3 is TGTGCCAGCAGCTTCTTCTGGTGGACTAGCAGTGGGAAAGAGACCCAGTACTTC.

The rearrangement uses TRBV28 and TRBJ2-2, with TRBD2 matching over 8 bases. Germline V gives CDR1 MDHEN, CDR2 SYDVKM. The CDR3 covers 16 residues. The J segment lost 7 bases and the V segment lost 2 bases, leaving 9 bases of the junction unmatched. The CDR3 DNA reads as TGTGCCAGCAGTTTAAGTACTAGCGGTGGGGGCGGGGAGCTGTTTTTT. Protein product: CASSLSTSGGGGELFF.

The V and J genes are TRBV12-3 or TRBV12-4 and TRBJ1-5, with 7 bases that match TRBD1. J gave up 6 bases and V 6 bases, and 17 bases lay outside the gene matches. The CDR3 contains 17 residues. The chain's CDR3 is CASSRRQGGSSFQPQHF. The CDR3, as DNA: TGTGCCAGCAGCCGCCGACAGGGCGGGTCATCGTTTCAGCCCCAGCATTTT.

This rearrangement joins TRBV19 to TRBJ2-4; a weak D match, TRBD2 (6 bases). Between the trimmed V and J ends, which lost 7 bases and 8 bases, there was a span of 18 bases. The CDR3 has 14 residues. Germline values: CDR1 LNHDA, CDR2 SQIVND (reference sequence). CDR3 region: CASNWGGTIDIQYF. In DNA form, the CDR3 reads TGTGCCAGTAATTGGGGCGGGACGATAGACATTCAGTACTTC. Combining the CDR3 with reference TRBV19 and TRBJ2-4 gives the whole variable domain DGGITQSPKYLFRKEGQNVTLSCEQNLNHDAMYWYRQDPGQGLRLIYYSQIVNDFQKGDIAEGYSVSREKKESFPLTVTSAQKNPTAFYLCASNWGGTIDIQYFGAGTRLSVL.

In its sample, this clonotype was seen a few times. CDR3 region: CASSQPGGGLGSEQYF. CDR3 DNA: TGCGCCAGCAGCCAGCCTGGGGGAGGGCTGGGGTCCGAGCAGTACTTC. The chain couples TRBV4-1 to TRBJ2-7; 7 bases are a match to TRBD2. J was trimmed by 6 bases and V by 3 bases; bases with no gene match: 14. The CDR3 contains 16 residues. CDR1 and CDR2 from the germline V gene are MGHRA and YSYEKL.

This clonotype has just a few counts. This rearrangement joins TRBV28 to TRBJ2-3, with 8 bases matching TRBD1. The V gene's germline CDR1 is MDHEN and CDR2 SYDVKM. V lost 6 bases to trimming and J lost 1 base; unmatched junction nucleotides: 3. The CDR3 contains 14 residues. CDR3 DNA: TGTGCCAGCAGGACGACAGGGGGCACAGATACGCAGTATTTT. The encoded protein is CASRTTGGTDTQYF.

This clonotype was recorded a few times. This chain uses TRBV7-2 with TRBJ2-7; 9 bases map to TRBD1. Germline-derived CDR1 and CDR2 are SGHTA and FQGNSA. V gave up 1 base and J gave up 4 bases; unmatched junction bases: 11. The CDR3 sequence is 17 residues long. The CDR3 is CASSLGSPGQGIYEQYF. The CDR3 DNA reads TGTGCCAGCAGCTTAGGATCCCCGGGACAGGGCATATACGAGCAGTACTTC.

V and J are TRBV5-1 and TRBJ2-7, with D unclear. The CDR3 has 14 amino acids. Germline CDR1 SGHRS, CDR2 YFSETQ. The germline V and J ends were trimmed by 0 bases and 3 bases, with 10 bases remaining between them. CDR3 sequence: CASSLVPRNYEQYF. CDR3 nucleotides: TGCGCCAGCAGCTTGGTCCCCAGAAACTACGAGCAGTACTTC.

This chain uses TRBV6-2 or TRBV6-3 with TRBJ2-1; D is tentatively TRBD1 or TRBD2 (5 bases each). There are 14 residues in the CDR3. V lost 5 bases to trimming and J lost 4 bases, with 12 bases between them. Germline CDR1 reads MNHEY; CDR2 reads SVGEGT. The CDR3 spells CASSPGTNYNEQFF. For the CDR3, the DNA is TGTGCCAGCAGTCCCGGGACGAATTACAATGAGCAGTTCTTC.

There are a few counts of this clonotype. The V call is TRBV10-3, the J call TRBJ2-7; 7 nucleotides align to TRBD1. The V segment lost 5 bases and the J segment 2 bases; nucleotides outside the gene matches: 9. This CDR3 region has 15 residues. Looked up from germline, CDR1 is ENHRY and CDR2 is SYGVKD. The CDR3 nucleotides read TGTGCCATCAGTATACAGGGGAACCCAACCTACGAGCAGTACTTC. It codes for CAISIQGNPTYEQYF.

This sequence joins TRBV28 and TRBJ2-7; TRBD2 is a possible D gene (6 bases). Trimming pared 6 bases from V and 2 bases from J, leaving 14 bases between. Looked up from germline, CDR1 is MDHEN and CDR2 is SYDVKM. The CDR3 is 14 residues long. CDR3 sequence (DNA): TGTGCCAGCAGCCGGGACTCCACCGCCTACGAGCAGTACTTC. It encodes CASSRDSTAYEQYF. Drawing the rest from reference TRBV28 and TRBJ2-7, the complete variable domain is DVKVTQSSRYLVKRTGEKVFLECVQDMDHENMFWYRQDPGLGLRLIYFSYDVKMKEKGDIPEGYSVSREKKERFSLILESASTNQTSMYLCASSRDSTAYEQYFGPGTRLTVT.

V usage is TRBV7-9 and J usage is TRBJ1-2; no reliable D call. Trimming stripped 5 bases from V and 0 bases from J, with 19 bases between. CDR3 length: 17 residues. Looked up from germline, CDR1 is SEHNR and CDR2 is FQNEAQ (reference sequence). CDR3 sequence (DNA): TGTGCCAGCAGCGCCCCGAAGGAGGACTCCTCTAACTATGGCTACACCTTC. Translation gives CASSAPKEDSSNYGYTF.

This clonotype was recorded a few times. The chain couples TRBV6-2 or TRBV6-3 to TRBJ2-3, with 8 bases lining up with TRBD2. This CDR3 is built from 14 residues. V lost 6 bases and J lost 3; bases outside the gene matches: 5. Per germline, CDR1 MNHEY and CDR2 SVGEGT. The CDR3 nucleotides read TGTGCCAGCAGCTTAACTAGCGGAACAGATACGCAGTATTTT. As protein: CASSLTSGTDTQYF.

This clonotype was counted many times. V usage is TRBV7-9 and J usage is TRBJ2-7, with a tentative D call TRBD2 (6 bases). The ends were cut back, 5 bases at V and 3 bases at J, with 14 bases in the middle. Per germline, CDR1 SEHNR and CDR2 FQNEAQ (reference sequence). The CDR3 totals 14 residues. In DNA form, the CDR3 reads TGTGCCAGCAGCCCCTGGGCGGGAAACTACGAGCAGTACTTC. Protein product: CASSPWAGNYEQYF.

This clonotype was detected many times. The rearrangement joins TRBV28 to TRBJ2-1; D remains unclear. The ends were cut back, 6 bases at V and 6 bases at J, with 3 bases in the middle. Germline V gene lookup returns CDR1 MDHEN and CDR2 SYDVKM. CDR3 length: 10 residues. In nucleotides, the CDR3 is TGTGCCAGCAGCTCCAATGAGCAGTTCTTC. It encodes CASSSNEQFF.

This clonotype was counted only a few times. This rearrangement joins TRBV12-3 or TRBV12-4 to TRBJ2-3; no firm D call. The ends were cut back, 0 bases at V and 6 bases at J, with 4 bases in the middle. The CDR3 spans 12 residues. The CDR3: CASSLAMDTQYF. DNA for the CDR3: TGTGCCAGCAGTTTAGCGATGGATACGCAGTATTTT.

The chain uses TRBV6-2 or TRBV6-3 and TRBJ1-2, with D possibly TRBD1 on 6 matching bases. This CDR3 comprises 15 residues. The V gene's germline CDR1 is MNHEY and CDR2 SVGEGT. Trimming removed 0 bases at V and 7 bases at J, with 15 bases between. The DNA for the CDR3 is TGTGCCAGCAGTTACTCGTTACAGGGACCAACTGGCTACACCTTC. Residues: CASSYSLQGPTGYTF.

This clonotype came up a few times. This chain connects TRBV29-1 to TRBJ1-2; 10 bases map to TRBD1. Germline CDR1 and CDR2: SQVTM and ANQGSEA. V was pared by 5 bases and J by 5 bases, with 20 bases of the junction left unmatched. The CDR3 loop spans 18 amino acids. The CDR3 DNA reads as TGCAGCGTTCCTGCGTTCCGGGACAGGGGAGATACTTCATATGGCTACACCTTC. It encodes CSVPAFRDRGDTSYGYTF.

The chain links TRBV7-9 to TRBJ2-5; tentative D call: TRBD2 (7 bases). Trimming took off 4 bases at V and 5 bases at J, with 20 bases between the two ends. Germline V gene lookup returns CDR1 SEHNR and CDR2 FQNEAQ (reference sequence). The CDR3 loop spans 16 amino acids. The CDR3 spells CASSSGGGSATETQYF. CDR3 in DNA: TGTGCCAGCAGCTCCGGGGGCGGGAGCGCTACGGAGACCCAGTACTTC.

The chain recombines TRBV11-2 with TRBJ2-7; D possibly corresponds to TRBD1 (6 bases). Trimming shortened V by 5 bases and J by 1 base, and 15 bases separated the two germline ends. The CDR3 consists of 15 residues. Germline loops: CDR1 SGHAT, CDR2 FQNNGV. The CDR3 loop reads CASSRSGTSSYEQYF. The CDR3 bases are TGTGCCAGCAGCCGATCCGGGACAAGTTCCTACGAGCAGTACTTC.

The chain uses TRBV28 and TRBJ2-1; TRBD1 or TRBD2 may be the D gene (5 bases each). V was shortened by 10 bases and J by 7 bases, with 26 bases between the two germline ends. The CDR3 sequence is 16 residues long. The germline CDR1 and CDR2 sequences are MDHEN and SYDVKM. CDR3 sequence: CAIRSRAEGNTNEQFF. The DNA of the CDR3 is TGTGCCATCAGATCCAGGGCAGAGGGAAATACAAATGAGCAGTTCTTC.